This T cell receptor (beta chain) was sequenced in a study of OX40 agonist ivuxolimab in advanced cancers. Across the whole study: Patients enrolled in dose escalation were diagnosed with hepatocellular carcinoma, melanoma, renal cell or head and neck cancer. A history of anti-PD-1, anti-PD-L1 or anti-CTLA-4 therapy was acceptable, and 40% had some. Findings and limits, study-wide: Not determined was the antigen specificity of the expanded peripheral T cells.

The data were produced by immunoSEQ multiplex PCR, yet TCRdb's version contains in-frame clones alone and is incomplete. Of fewer than 90,000 clones detected, 70% to 90% appear once; the ten largest clones hold less than 3%. V gave up 1 base and J gave up 13 bases, with 20 bases separating them. There are 15 residues in the CDR3. In germline, CDR1 is GTSNPN, CDR2 SVGIG (reference sequence). In the case of this clone: Its antigen is not identified.

The specimen was CD4+ or CD8+ T cells sorted from blood, collected in a trial of the OX40 agonist ivuxolimab. V is TRBV30 and J is TRBJ1-6; D is ambiguous. This clonotype originated in an adult with an advanced solid tumor such as melanoma, head and neck, liver or kidney cancer. CDR3 sequence reads: CAWSGTSPRLRPLHF. In DNA, the CDR3 is TGTGCCTGGAGTGGGACTTCTCCGCGACTAAGGCCCCTCCACTTT.